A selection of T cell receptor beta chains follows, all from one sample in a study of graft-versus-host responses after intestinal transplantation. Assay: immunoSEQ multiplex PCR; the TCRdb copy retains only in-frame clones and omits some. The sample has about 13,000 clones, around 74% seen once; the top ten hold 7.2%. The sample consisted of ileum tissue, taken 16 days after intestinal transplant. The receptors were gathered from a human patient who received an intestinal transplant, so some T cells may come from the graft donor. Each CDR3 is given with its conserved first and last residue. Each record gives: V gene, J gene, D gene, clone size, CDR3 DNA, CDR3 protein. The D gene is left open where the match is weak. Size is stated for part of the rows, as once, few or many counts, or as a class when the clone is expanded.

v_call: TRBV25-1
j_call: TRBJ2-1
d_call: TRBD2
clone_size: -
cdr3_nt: TGTGCCAGCAGTGCCTGGACTAGCGGCTACAATGAGCAGTTCTTC
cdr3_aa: CASSAWTSGYNEQFF

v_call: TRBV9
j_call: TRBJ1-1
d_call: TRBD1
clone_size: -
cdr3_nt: TGTGCCAGCAGCGTAGGGGGCAGGGGGACTGAAGCTTTCTTT
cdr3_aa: CASSVGGRGTEAFF

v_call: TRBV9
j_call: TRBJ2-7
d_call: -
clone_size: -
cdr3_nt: TGTGCCAGCAGCGTTAGCGGTTTCTCCTACGAGCAGTACTTC
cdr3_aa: CASSVSGFSYEQYF

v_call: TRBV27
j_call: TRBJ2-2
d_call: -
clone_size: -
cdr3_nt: TGTGCCAGCAGTTGGGTCACTAGCCGCTCGAACACCGGGGAGCTGTTTTTT
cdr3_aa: CASSWVTSRSNTGELFF

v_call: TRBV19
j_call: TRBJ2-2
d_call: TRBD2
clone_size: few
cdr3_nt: TGTGCCAGTAGTACAGCGGGATTCACCGGGGAGCTGTTTTTT
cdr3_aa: CASSTAGFTGELFF

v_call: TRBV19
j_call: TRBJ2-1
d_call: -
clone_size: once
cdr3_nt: TGTGCCAGTAGTATAGGAAGTAGCTTTTACAATGAGCAGTTCTTC
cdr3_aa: CASSIGSSFYNEQFF

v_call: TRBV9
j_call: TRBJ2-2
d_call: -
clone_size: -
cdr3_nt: TGTGCCAGCAGCGCGGGCCAGGGGCAGGCCGGGGAGCTGTTTTTT
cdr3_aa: CASSAGQGQAGELFF

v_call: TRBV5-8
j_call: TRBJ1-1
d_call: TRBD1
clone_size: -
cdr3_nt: TGTGCCAGCAGCTGGAGGGGGCTAACGAACACTGAAGCTTTCTTT
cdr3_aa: CASSWRGLTNTEAFF

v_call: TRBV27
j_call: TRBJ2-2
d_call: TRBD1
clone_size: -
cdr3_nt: TGTGCCAGCACTAAGGACAGGGTAGCGAACACCGGGGAGCTGTTTTTT
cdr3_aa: CASTKDRVANTGELFF

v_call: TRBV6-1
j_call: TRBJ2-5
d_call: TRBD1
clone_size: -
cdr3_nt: TGTGCCAGCAGTGAAGCGCACAGGGGGCCGACCCAGTACTTC
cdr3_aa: CASSEAHRGPTQYF

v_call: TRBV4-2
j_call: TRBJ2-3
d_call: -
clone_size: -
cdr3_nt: TGTGCCAGCAGCCAAGAGGGCCAGGCAACACTAGTAAGGGGCACAGATACGCAGTATTTT
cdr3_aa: CASSQEGQATLVRGTDTQYF

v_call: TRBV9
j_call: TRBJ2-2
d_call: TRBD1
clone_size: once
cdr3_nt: TGTGCCAGCAGCCCGGGGGACAGGATGAACACCGGGGAGCTGTTTTTT
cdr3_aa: CASSPGDRMNTGELFF

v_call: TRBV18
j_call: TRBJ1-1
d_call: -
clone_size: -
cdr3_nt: TGTGCCAGCTCACCACCGAAGGCAGGGTATGCTTTCTTT
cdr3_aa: CASSPPKAGYAFF

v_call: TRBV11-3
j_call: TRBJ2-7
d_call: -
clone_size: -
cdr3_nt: TGTGCCAGCAGCTTAGACAACGAGCAGTACTTC
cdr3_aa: CASSLDNEQYF

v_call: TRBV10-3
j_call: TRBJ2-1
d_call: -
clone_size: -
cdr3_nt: TGTGCCATCAGTGAGAACCCAGGGAGGAGCTCCTACAATGAGCAGTTCTTC
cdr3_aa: CAISENPGRSSYNEQFF

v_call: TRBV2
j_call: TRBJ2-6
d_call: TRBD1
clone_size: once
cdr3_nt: TGTGCCAGCAACCCGGGACAGGGCGACTCTGGGGCCAACGTCCTGACTTTC
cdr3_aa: CASNPGQGDSGANVLTF

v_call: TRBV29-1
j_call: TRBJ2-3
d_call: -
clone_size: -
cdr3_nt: TGCAGCGTTGGGGGGCAGAGCACAGATACGCAGTATTTT
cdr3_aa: CSVGGQSTDTQYF

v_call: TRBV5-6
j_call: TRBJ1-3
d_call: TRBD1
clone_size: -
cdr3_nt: TGTGCCAGCAGGAGGACAGGGAGTGGAAACACCATATATTTT
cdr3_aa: CASRRTGSGNTIYF

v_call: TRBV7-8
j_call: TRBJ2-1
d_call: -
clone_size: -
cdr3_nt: TGTGCCAGCAGCTTGGTTAGGGGGGGGCCCTACAATGAGCAGTTCTTC
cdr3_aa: CASSLVRGGPYNEQFF

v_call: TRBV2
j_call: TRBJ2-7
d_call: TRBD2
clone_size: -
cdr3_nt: TGTGCCAGCAGTAAGGGCGGGGGCTACGAGCAGTACTTC
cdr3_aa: CASSKGGGYEQYF

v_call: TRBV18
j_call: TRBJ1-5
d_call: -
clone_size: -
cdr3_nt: TGTGCCAGCTCACCAAAGGGACCCGCTGGCCCCAGCGGGCAGCCCCAGCATTTT
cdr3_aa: CASSPKGPAGPSGQPQHF

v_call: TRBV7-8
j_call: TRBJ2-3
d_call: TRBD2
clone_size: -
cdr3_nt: TGTGCCAGCAGCCAAAGAGCGGGAGGAACCACAGATACGCAGTATTTT
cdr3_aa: CASSQRAGGTTDTQYF

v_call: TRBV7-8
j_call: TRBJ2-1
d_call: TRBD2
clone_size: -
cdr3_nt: TGTGCCAGCAGCTTAGTGGGACTAAAGCAGTTCTTC
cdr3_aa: CASSLVGLKQFF

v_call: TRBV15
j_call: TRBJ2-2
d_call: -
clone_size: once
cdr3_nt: TGTGCCACCAGCACACAGGGAATCACCGGGGAGCTGTTTTTT
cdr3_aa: CATSTQGITGELFF

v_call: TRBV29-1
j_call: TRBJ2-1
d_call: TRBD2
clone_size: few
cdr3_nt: TGCAGCGTAGGAGGGCTAGCGGGCTACAATGAGCAGTTCTTC
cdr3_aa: CSVGGLAGYNEQFF

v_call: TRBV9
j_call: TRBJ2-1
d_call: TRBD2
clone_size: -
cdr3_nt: TGTGCCAGCAGCGTAGCCCGGGGAGGGACGGACAATGAGCAGTTCTTC
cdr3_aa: CASSVARGGTDNEQFF

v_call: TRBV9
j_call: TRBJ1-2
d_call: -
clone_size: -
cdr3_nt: TGTGCCAGCAGCGGGGGAGGCTCGAAAGGCTACACCTTC
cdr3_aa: CASSGGGSKGYTF

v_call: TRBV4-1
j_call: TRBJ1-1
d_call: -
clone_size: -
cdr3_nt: TGCGCCAGCAGCCAAGATGTCCAGGGTGGCACTGAAGCTTTCTTT
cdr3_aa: CASSQDVQGGTEAFF

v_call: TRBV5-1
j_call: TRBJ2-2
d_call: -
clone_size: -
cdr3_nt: TGCGCCAGCAGCTTCCTTTGGGTAGCCGGTACCGGGGAGCTGTTTTTT
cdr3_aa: CASSFLWVAGTGELFF

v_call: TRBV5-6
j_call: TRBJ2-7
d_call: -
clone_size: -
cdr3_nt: TGTGCCAGCAGCTATCTCTACGAGCAGTACTTC
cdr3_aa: CASSYLYEQYF

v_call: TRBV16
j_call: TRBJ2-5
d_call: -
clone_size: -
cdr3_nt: TGTGCCAGCAGCCAATCGCTCGGGGAGCAGTACTTC
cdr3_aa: CASSQSLGEQYF

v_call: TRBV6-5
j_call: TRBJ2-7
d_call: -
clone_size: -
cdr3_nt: TGTGCCAGCAGTTGGGGCCAGCTCTACGAGCAGTACTTC
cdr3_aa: CASSWGQLYEQYF

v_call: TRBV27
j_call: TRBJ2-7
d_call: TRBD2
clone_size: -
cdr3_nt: TGTGCCAGCAGTTTAAGACTAGCGGGATTCTACGAGCAGTACTTC
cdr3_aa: CASSLRLAGFYEQYF

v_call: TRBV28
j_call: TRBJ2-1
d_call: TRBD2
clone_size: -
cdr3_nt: TGTGCCAGCAGTGAAAACGTGCTAGCGGGAGACAATGAGCAGTTCTTC
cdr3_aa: CASSENVLAGDNEQFF

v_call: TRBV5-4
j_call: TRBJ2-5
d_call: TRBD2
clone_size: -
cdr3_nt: TGTGCCAGCAAACGGGGGGGCCAAGAGACCCAGTACTTC
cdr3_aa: CASKRGGQETQYF

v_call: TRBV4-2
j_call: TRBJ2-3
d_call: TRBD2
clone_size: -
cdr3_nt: TGTGCCAGCAGCCAATTGGCGGGAGTCTTCACAGATACGCAGTATTTT
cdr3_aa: CASSQLAGVFTDTQYF

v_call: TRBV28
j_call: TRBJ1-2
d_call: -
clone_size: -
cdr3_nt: TGTGCCAGCCTTCAGCGGGCCTATGGCTACACCTTC
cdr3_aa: CASLQRAYGYTF

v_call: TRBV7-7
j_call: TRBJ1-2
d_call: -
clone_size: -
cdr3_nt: TGTGCTAGCAGCCCATTTCTCTGGCAGGGTGCCATCCCTTCCTATGGCTACACCTTC
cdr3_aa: CASSPFLWQGAIPSYGYTF

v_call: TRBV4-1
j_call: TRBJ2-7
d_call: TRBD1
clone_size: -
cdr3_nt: TGCGCCAGCAGCCTCGGACAGGGGGTCCACGAGCAGTACTTC
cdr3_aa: CASSLGQGVHEQYF

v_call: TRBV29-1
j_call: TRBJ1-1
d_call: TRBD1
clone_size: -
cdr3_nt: TGCAGCACCAGGGACAGGGGGGCTGAAGCTTTCTTT
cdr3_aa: CSTRDRGAEAFF

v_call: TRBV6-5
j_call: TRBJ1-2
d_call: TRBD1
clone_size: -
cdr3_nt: TGTGCCAGCAGACGGGACAGGGGGGGCGGCTACACCTTC
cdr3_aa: CASRRDRGGGYTF

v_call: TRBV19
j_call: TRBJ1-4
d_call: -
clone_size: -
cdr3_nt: TGTGCCAGTATCTCCGTCGGCGGGGAGTCTGGAAAACTGTTTTTT
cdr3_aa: CASISVGGESGKLFF

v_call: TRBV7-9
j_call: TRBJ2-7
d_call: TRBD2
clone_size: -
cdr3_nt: TGTGCCAGCGGCGGGGGGGTTACGTCCTACGAGCAGTACTTC
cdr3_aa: CASGGGVTSYEQYF

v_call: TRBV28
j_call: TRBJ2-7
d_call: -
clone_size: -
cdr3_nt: TGTGCCAGCAGTTTAGCCCTCACCCCCAGCAAACTACACGAGCAGTACTTC
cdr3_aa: CASSLALTPSKLHEQYF

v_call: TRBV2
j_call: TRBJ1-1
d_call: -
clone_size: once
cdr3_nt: TGTGCCAGCAGTGAATACGTCCAGGGGCCAAACACTGAAGCTTTCTTT
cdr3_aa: CASSEYVQGPNTEAFF

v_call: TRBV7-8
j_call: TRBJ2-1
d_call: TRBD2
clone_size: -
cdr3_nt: TGTGCCAGCAGACTCAGGCCGGGATTACTAGCGGGAAAGTACAATGAGCAGTTCTTC
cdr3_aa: CASRLRPGLLAGKYNEQFF

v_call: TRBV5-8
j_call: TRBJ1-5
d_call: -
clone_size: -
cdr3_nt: TGTGCCAGCAGCCTGGACAGCTATAGCAATCAGCCCCAGCATTTT
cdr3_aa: CASSLDSYSNQPQHF

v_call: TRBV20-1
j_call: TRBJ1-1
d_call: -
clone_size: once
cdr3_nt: TGCAGTGACAGGAGGAACACTGAAGCTTTCTTT
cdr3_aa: CSDRRNTEAFF

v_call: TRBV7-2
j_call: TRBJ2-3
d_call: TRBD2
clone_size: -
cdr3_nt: TGTGCCAGCAGCCCTGTAGCGGGGTGGGGACTCACAGATACGCAGTATTTT
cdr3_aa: CASSPVAGWGLTDTQYF

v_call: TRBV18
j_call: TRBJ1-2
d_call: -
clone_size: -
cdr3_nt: TGTGCCAGCTCACCTGGGGAGGGCTATGGCTACACCTTC
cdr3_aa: CASSPGEGYGYTF

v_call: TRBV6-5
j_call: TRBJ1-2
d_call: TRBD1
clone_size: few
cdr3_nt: TGTGCCAGCACCCCTATGGGGACAGGCAATGGCTACACCTTC
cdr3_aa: CASTPMGTGNGYTF

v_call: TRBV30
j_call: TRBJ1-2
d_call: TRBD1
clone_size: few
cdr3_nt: TGTGCCTGGAGTTCGACAGGGCCATATGGCTACACCTTC
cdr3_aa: CAWSSTGPYGYTF

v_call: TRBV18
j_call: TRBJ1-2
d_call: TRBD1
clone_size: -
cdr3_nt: TGTGCCAGCTCACCAGACAGGGACTATGGCTACACCTTC
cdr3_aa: CASSPDRDYGYTF

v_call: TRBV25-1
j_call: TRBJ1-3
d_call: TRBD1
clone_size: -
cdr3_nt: TGTGCCAGCAGTGAACAGGGGGCTGGAAACACCATATATTTT
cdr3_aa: CASSEQGAGNTIYF

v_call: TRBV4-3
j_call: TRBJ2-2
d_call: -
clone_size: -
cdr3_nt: TGCGCCAGCAGCCAGTACGGGGAGGTGGCCGGGGAGCTGTTTTTT
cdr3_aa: CASSQYGEVAGELFF